Listed below are T cell receptor beta chains from one sample, sequenced in a study of OX40 agonist ivuxolimab in advanced cancers. The data were produced by immunoSEQ multiplex PCR, yet TCRdb's version contains in-frame clones alone and is incomplete. The sample holds around 73,000 clones, approximately 90% seen once. The sample was CD4+ or CD8+ T cells sorted from blood, taken in a trial of the OX40 agonist ivuxolimab. Every receptor here comes from an adult with an advanced solid tumor such as melanoma, head and neck, liver or kidney cancer. CDR3s include the opening cysteine and the closing phenylalanine or tryptophan. Fields, in order: clone size, J gene, V gene, D gene, CDR3 DNA, CDR3 protein. A D gene is named only where the DNA matches it firmly. The size entry is marked missing in some rows and otherwise reads once, few, many or a size class.

size: NA
J: TRBJ1-5
V: TRBV6-1
D: TRBD1
DNA: TGTGCCAGCCTGCGGTCGGGACAGCGCAATCAGCCCCAGCATTTT
CDR3: CASLRSGQRNQPQHF

size: few
J: TRBJ1-5
V: TRBV6-5
D: NA
DNA: TGTGCCAGCAGTTATTTAGGACAGCCCCAGCATTTT
CDR3: CASSYLGQPQHF

size: NA
J: TRBJ2-1
V: TRBV6-1
D: NA
DNA: TGTGCCAGCAGTGCTAGAGCAAATCTCCGGGGTGAGCAGTTCTTC
CDR3: CASSARANLRGEQFF

size: NA
J: TRBJ2-1
V: TRBV5-4
D: NA
DNA: TGTGCCAGCAGCTTAAGCGGACTACACAATGAGCAGTTCTTC
CDR3: CASSLSGLHNEQFF

size: NA
J: TRBJ2-5
V: TRBV5-1
D: TRBD2
DNA: TGCGCCAGCAGCTTAGGGACTAGCGGGATCGAGACCCAGTACTTC
CDR3: CASSLGTSGIETQYF

size: NA
J: TRBJ2-7
V: TRBV10-3
D: NA
DNA: TGTGCCATCAGTGAGTCGACAAGGGGACCCCCCTACGAGCAGTACTTC
CDR3: CAISESTRGPPYEQYF

size: NA
J: TRBJ2-7
V: TRBV14
D: NA
DNA: TGTGCCAGCAGCCAAGGAGTGGGAACCTCCTACGAGCAGTACTTC
CDR3: CASSQGVGTSYEQYF

size: few
J: TRBJ2-5
V: TRBV30
D: TRBD1
DNA: TGTGCCTGGGGACAGGGTTATGGGGAGACCCAGTACTTC
CDR3: CAWGQGYGETQYF

size: NA
J: TRBJ2-7
V: TRBV6-6
D: NA
DNA: TGTGCCAGCAGTTACTCTGGGAACACCTACGAGCAGTACTTC
CDR3: CASSYSGNTYEQYF

size: NA
J: TRBJ2-2
V: TRBV28
D: TRBD1
DNA: TGTGCCAGCAGTCCAATACAGGGGGCGGCCGGGGAGCTGTTTTTT
CDR3: CASSPIQGAAGELFF

size: NA
J: TRBJ2-2
V: TRBV27
D: NA
DNA: TGTGCCACAAGGATGGGGCCCCAGGGCGGGGAGCTGTTTTTT
CDR3: CATRMGPQGGELFF

size: NA
J: TRBJ1-2
V: TRBV29-1
D: NA
DNA: TGCAGCGTTGTCGGGGGGAACTATGGCTACACCTTC
CDR3: CSVVGGNYGYTF

size: NA
J: TRBJ1-4
V: TRBV4-1
D: NA
DNA: TGCGCCAGCAGCCAAGATGGGAGGACCGATGAAAAACTGTTTTTT
CDR3: CASSQDGRTDEKLFF

size: NA
J: TRBJ2-1
V: TRBV19
D: TRBD2
DNA: TGTGCCAGTAGTATAGTAACTAGCGGGAGGGCCGGTGAGCAGTTCTTC
CDR3: CASSIVTSGRAGEQFF

size: NA
J: TRBJ2-5
V: TRBV28
D: TRBD1
DNA: TGTGCCAGCTATCGGACAGGGGGCGTCAGGGAGACCCAGTACTTC
CDR3: CASYRTGGVRETQYF

size: NA
J: TRBJ2-1
V: TRBV13
D: TRBD1
DNA: TGTGCCAGCAGACCGGACAGGGGGCGCCCGTTCTTC
CDR3: CASRPDRGRPFF

size: NA
J: TRBJ2-7
V: TRBV5-1
D: NA
DNA: TGCGCCAGCAGCCATAGCGGAAGCTCCTACGAGCAGTACTTC
CDR3: CASSHSGSSYEQYF

size: NA
J: TRBJ2-5
V: TRBV15
D: TRBD2
DNA: TGTGCCACCAGCAGAGGGACTAGCGGACAAGAGACCCAGTACTTC
CDR3: CATSRGTSGQETQYF

size: NA
J: TRBJ2-1
V: TRBV7-2
D: TRBD2
DNA: TGTGCCAGCAGCTTAGTCTTGGCGGGAGAGGTGAATGAGCAGTTCTTC
CDR3: CASSLVLAGEVNEQFF

size: NA
J: TRBJ2-3
V: TRBV18
D: NA
DNA: TGTGCCAGCTCACCAACTCGAGGGATGGATACGCAGTATTTT
CDR3: CASSPTRGMDTQYF

size: NA
J: TRBJ2-7
V: TRBV28
D: NA
DNA: TGTGCCAGCAGCCCCCTGGGTTCCGAGCAGTACTTC
CDR3: CASSPLGSEQYF

size: NA
J: TRBJ2-7
V: TRBV6-5
D: NA
DNA: TGTGCCAGCAGACTAGGGCACGAGCAGTACTTC
CDR3: CASRLGHEQYF

size: NA
J: TRBJ1-5
V: TRBV7-6
D: NA
DNA: TGTGCCAGCAGTCCCGAAGCGGGGGCAGGCAATCAGCCCCAGCATTTT
CDR3: CASSPEAGAGNQPQHF

size: NA
J: TRBJ1-5
V: TRBV28
D: NA
DNA: TGTGCCAGCAGTTTCCCCGGGCCCCAGCATTTT
CDR3: CASSFPGPQHF

size: NA
J: TRBJ2-3
V: TRBV30
D: NA
DNA: TGTGCCTGGAGTGTTAAGGGTACGCAGTATTTT
CDR3: CAWSVKGTQYF

size: once
J: TRBJ2-1
V: TRBV4-1
D: NA
DNA: TGCGCCAGCAGCCCTTTCCCGACAGCGAGCTCCTACAATGAGCAGTTCTTC
CDR3: CASSPFPTASSYNEQFF

size: NA
J: TRBJ1-5
V: TRBV28
D: NA
DNA: TGTGCCAGCAGTTTACAGGGCCAGCCCCAGCATTTT
CDR3: CASSLQGQPQHF

size: NA
J: TRBJ2-7
V: TRBV15
D: NA
DNA: TGTGCCACCAGCAGAGAGCTGATAGGAACTTACGAGCAGTACTTC
CDR3: CATSRELIGTYEQYF

size: once
J: TRBJ2-5
V: TRBV30
D: TRBD2
DNA: TGTGCCTGGAGTGTTTCGACGGGAGGCCCAGAGACCCAGTACTTC
CDR3: CAWSVSTGGPETQYF

size: once
J: TRBJ2-1
V: TRBV5-4
D: NA
DNA: TGTGCCAGCAGCCCCCGGTCACTCGTCTCCTCCTACAATGAGCAGTTCTTC
CDR3: CASSPRSLVSSYNEQFF

size: NA
J: TRBJ2-1
V: TRBV6-1
D: NA
DNA: TGTGCCAGCAGTGATGAGGGTAACTCCTACAATGAGCAGTTCTTC
CDR3: CASSDEGNSYNEQFF

size: NA
J: TRBJ1-5
V: TRBV10-2
D: NA
DNA: TGCGCCAGCGGTGAGCCCCACCTATTGGGGCGGGCCCGCAATCAGCCCCAGCATTTT
CDR3: CASGEPHLLGRARNQPQHF